This paragraph reports one T cell receptor beta chain. Alongside a J-beta primer mix, a sample-barcoded 5' primer served in a second PCR lasting about 6 to 12 cycles. TCRdb re-analysed the 5' RACE reads in MiXCR, keeping a single row per CDR3 protein. The data contain about 1,800,000 distinct CDR3 sequences, 28% of them singletons. This sample is part of a study of blood T cells in healthy people across ages. The CDR3 is 16 residues long. V was trimmed by 4 bases and J by 5 bases, leaving 18 bases between them. Germline assignment: CDR1 SGHTA and CDR2 FQGNSA. The genes are TRBV7-2 and TRBJ2-1; D might be TRBD1 (5 bases). This clonotype was sampled from a woman in her 30s in good health. The sample comprised blood. This CDR3 is CASSWSVGDRNNEQFF. The DNA of the CDR3 is TGTGCCAGCAGCTGGAGTGTAGGGGATAGAAACAATGAGCAGTTCTTC.